This T cell receptor (beta chain) was documented in a study of shared clonotypes between healthy human individuals. This table comes from immunoSEQ multiplex PCR, and its TCRdb copy is limited to in-frame clones, with some not included. The data hold 550,000 to 700,000 clones, with roughly 72% observed a single time. The CDR3 covers 16 residues. From germline, CDR1 is SGHRS and CDR2 YFSETQ. V dropped 4 bases and J dropped 8; count of bases not matched to a gene: 9. With regard to this clone: The antigen is not known.

Whole-study findings and limits: Around 4.7% of naive CD4 clonotypes were shared across four donors.

The chain couples TRBV5-1 to TRBJ2-1; 13 positions agree with TRBD2. Material for sequencing was memory CD4+ T cells sorted from blood. The subset is: CD45RA-negative fraction. The clonotype comes from a woman aged 25-40 years in good health. The CDR3, as DNA: TGCGCCAGCAGCCCAGGACTAGCGGGAGAAATCGATGAGCAGTTCTTC. The encoded protein is CASSPGLAGEIDEQFF. The complete variable domain, with remaining parts taken from reference TRBV5-1 and TRBJ2-1, reads KAGVTQTPRYLIKTRGQQVTLSCSPISGHRSVSWYQQTPGQGLQFLFEYFSETQRNKGNFPGRFSGRQFSNSRSEMNVSTLELGDSALYLCASSPGLAGEIDEQFFGPGTRLTVL.